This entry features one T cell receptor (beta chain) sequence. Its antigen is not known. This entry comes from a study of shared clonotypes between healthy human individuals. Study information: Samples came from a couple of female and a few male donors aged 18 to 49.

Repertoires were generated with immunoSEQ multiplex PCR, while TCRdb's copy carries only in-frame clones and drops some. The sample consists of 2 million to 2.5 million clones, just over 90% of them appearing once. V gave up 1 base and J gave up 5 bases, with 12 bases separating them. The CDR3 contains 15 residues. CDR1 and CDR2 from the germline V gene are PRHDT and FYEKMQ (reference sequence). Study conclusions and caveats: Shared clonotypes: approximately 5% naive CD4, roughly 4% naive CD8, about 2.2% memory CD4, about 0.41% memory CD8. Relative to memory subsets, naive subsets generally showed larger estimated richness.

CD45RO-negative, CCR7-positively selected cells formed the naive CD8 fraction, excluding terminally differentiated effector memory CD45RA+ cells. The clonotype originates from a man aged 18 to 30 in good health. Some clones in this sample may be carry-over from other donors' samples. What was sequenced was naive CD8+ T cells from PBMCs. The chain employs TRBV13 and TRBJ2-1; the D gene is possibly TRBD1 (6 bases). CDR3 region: CASSLVGAMNNEQFF. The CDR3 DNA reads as TGTGCCAGCAGCTTAGTGGGGGCGATGAACAATGAGCAGTTCTTC. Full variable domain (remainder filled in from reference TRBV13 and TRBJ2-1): AAGVIQSPRHLIKEKRETATLKCYPIPRHDTVYWYQQGPGQDPQFLISFYEKMQSDKGSIPDRFSAQQFSDYHSELNMSSLELGDSALYFCASSLVGAMNNEQFFGPGTRLTVL.